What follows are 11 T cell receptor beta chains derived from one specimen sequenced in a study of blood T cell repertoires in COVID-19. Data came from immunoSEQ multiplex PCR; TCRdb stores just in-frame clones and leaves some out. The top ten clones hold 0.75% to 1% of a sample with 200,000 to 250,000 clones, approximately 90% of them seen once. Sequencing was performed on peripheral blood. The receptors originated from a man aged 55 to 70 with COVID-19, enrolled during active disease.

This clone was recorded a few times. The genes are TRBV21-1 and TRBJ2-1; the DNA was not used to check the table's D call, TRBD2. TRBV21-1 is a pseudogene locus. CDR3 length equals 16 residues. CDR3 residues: CASSKWVNRGNNEQFF. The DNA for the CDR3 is TGTGCCAGCAGCAAATGGGTCAATCGCGGCAACAATGAGCAGTTCTTC.

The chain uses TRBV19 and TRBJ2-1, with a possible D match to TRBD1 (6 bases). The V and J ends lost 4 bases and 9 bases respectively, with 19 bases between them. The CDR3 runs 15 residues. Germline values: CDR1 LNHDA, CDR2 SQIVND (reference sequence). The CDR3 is CASSKGEFIHSEQFF. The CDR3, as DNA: TGTGCCAGTAGTAAGGGGGAGTTTATTCACAGTGAGCAGTTCTTC.

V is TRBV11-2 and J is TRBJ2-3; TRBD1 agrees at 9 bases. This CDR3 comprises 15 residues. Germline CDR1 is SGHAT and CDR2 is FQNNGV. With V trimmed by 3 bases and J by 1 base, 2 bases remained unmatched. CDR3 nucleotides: TGTGCCAGCAGCTTTTGGGACAGGGGCACAGATACGCAGTATTTT. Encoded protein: CASSFWDRGTDTQYF.

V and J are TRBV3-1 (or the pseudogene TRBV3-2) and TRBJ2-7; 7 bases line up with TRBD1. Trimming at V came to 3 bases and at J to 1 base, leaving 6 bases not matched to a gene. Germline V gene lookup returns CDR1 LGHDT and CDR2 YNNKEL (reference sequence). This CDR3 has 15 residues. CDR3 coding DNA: TGTGCCAGCAGCCAGGAGCAGGGGGTTTCCTACGAGCAGTACTTC. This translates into CASSQEQGVSYEQYF.

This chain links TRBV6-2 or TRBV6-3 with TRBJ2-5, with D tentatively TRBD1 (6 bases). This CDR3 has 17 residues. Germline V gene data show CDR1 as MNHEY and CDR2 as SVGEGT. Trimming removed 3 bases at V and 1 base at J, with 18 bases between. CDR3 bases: TGTGCCAGCAGTTATGGACACAGGGACCGATTCCAAGAGACCCAGTACTTC. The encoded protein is CASSYGHRDRFQETQYF.

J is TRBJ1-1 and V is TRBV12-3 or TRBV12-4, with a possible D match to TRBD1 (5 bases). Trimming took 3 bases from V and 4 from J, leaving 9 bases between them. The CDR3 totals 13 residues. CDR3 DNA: TGTGCCAGCAGTTTCAGGGTGGCCACTGAAGCTTTCTTT. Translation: CASSFRVATEAFF.

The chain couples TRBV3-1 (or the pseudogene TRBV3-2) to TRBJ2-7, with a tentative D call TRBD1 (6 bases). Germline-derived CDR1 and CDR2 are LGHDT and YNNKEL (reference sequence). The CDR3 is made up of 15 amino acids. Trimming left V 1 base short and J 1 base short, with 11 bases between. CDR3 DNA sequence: TGTGCCAGCAGCCAAGCGAGGACAGTTTCCTACGAGCAGTACTTC. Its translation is CASSQARTVSYEQYF.

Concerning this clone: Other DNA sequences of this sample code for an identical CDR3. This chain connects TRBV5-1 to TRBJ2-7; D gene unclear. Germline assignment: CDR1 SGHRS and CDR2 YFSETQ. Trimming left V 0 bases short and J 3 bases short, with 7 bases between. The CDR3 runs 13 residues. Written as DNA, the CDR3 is TGCGCCAGCAGCTTGGCGAGCGTCTACGAGCAGTACTTC. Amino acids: CASSLASVYEQYF.

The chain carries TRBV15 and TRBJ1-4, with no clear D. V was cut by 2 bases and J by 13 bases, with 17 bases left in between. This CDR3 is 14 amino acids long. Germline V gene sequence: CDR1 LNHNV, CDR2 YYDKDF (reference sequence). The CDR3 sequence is CATSRNRPDPGLFF. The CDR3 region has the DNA TGTGCCACCAGCAGAAACAGACCAGACCCCGGACTGTTTTTT. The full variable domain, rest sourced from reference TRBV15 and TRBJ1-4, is DAMVIQNPRYQVTQFGKPVTLSCSQTLNHNVMYWYQQKSSQAPKLLFHYYDKDFNNEADTPDNFQSRRPNTSFCFLDIRSPGLGDTAMYLCATSRNRPDPGLFFGSGTQLSVL.

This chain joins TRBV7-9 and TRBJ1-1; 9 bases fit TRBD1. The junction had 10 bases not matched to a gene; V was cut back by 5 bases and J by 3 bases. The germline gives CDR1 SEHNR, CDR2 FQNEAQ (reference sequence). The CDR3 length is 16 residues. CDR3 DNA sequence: TGTGCCAGCAGCACTAGGGGACAGGGAGGAGACACTGAAGCTTTCTTT. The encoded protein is CASSTRGQGGDTEAFF.

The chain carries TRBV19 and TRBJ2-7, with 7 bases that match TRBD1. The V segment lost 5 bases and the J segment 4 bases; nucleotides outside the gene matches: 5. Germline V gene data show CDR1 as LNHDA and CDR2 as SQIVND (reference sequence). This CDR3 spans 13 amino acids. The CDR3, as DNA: TGTGCCAGTAGTTTGGGACAGAATTACGAGCAGTACTTC. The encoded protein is CASSLGQNYEQYF.